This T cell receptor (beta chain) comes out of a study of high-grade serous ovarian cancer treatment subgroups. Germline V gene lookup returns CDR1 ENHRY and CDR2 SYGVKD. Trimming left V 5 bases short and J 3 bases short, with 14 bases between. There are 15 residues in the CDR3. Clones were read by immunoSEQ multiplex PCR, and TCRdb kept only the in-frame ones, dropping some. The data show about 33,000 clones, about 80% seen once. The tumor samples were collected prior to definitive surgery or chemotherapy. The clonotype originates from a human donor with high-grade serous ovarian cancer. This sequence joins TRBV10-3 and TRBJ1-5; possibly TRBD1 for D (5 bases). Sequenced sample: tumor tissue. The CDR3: CAISSLGGVNQPQHF. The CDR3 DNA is TGTGCCATCAGTTCCCTCGGGGGGGTCAATCAGCCCCAGCATTTT.